These T cell receptor beta chains were read from a single sample in a study of blood T cell repertoires in COVID-19. Sequencing used immunoSEQ multiplex PCR; TCRdb keeps in-frame clones, though not all of them. The sample yields about 180,000 clones, 70% to 90% seen once. The sample consisted of peripheral blood. The receptors derive from a woman aged 45-59 years with COVID-19, enrolled during active disease. Each CDR3 is given with its conserved first and last residue. Each record gives: clone size, J gene, D gene, V gene, CDR3 DNA, CDR3 protein. The D gene is left open where the match is weak. A row's size may be missing; if present it is once, few, many or a size class.

-	TRBJ2-5	TRBD2	TRBV12-3/TRBV12-4	TGTGCCAGCAATAAGCGGGGTCAAGAGACCCAGTACTTC	CASNKRGQETQYF
-	TRBJ2-5	-	TRBV18	TGTGCCAGCTCACCAACCCCGGGACATGGAGAGACCCAGTACTTC	CASSPTPGHGETQYF
-	TRBJ2-7	-	TRBV19	TGTGCCAGTAGTAGGGGACACGCGTCTTACGAGCAGTACTTC	CASSRGHASYEQYF
-	TRBJ2-5	-	TRBV7-6	TGTGCCAGCAGCTTTTTACACGCTTACCAAGAGACCCAGTACTTC	CASSFLHAYQETQYF
-	TRBJ2-3	-	TRBV6-6	TGTGCCAGCAGCCCCGGGGGACCCGGCATGGATACGCAGTATTTT	CASSPGGPGMDTQYF
-	TRBJ1-5	-	TRBV19	TGTGCCAGTAGTTTGTCGGGGGTGAACAATCAGCCCCAGCATTTT	CASSLSGVNNQPQHF
-	TRBJ2-7	TRBD2	TRBV7-9	TGTGCCAGCAGCTCGAGGCGGGGGGCTACCTCCTACGAGCAGTACTTC	CASSSRRGATSYEQYF
-	TRBJ1-1	-	TRBV6-5	TGTGCCAGCAGTTCGGGAGTAGGGAACACTGAAGCTTTCTTT	CASSSGVGNTEAFF
-	TRBJ1-4	TRBD1	TRBV30	TGTGCCTGGAGTGCGGACAGGGGAGGAAAACTGTTTTTT	CAWSADRGGKLFF
-	TRBJ1-4	-	TRBV19	TGTGCCAGTAAGACGCTTGCGGGCAGTAATGAAAAACTGTTTTTT	CASKTLAGSNEKLFF
-	TRBJ2-3	-	TRBV7-2	TGTGCCAGCAGCCCGAATCGGGTTAGTCTGGCAGATACGCAGTATTTT	CASSPNRVSLADTQYF
-	TRBJ2-7	-	TRBV3-1/TRBV3-2	TGTGCCAGCAGCCAAGAAGCAGGCCCCTACGAGCAGTACTTC	CASSQEAGPYEQYF
-	TRBJ2-3	TRBD1	TRBV3-1/TRBV3-2	TGTGCCAGCAGCCCGGGACAGACGAGCACAGATACGCAGTATTTT	CASSPGQTSTDTQYF
-	TRBJ2-2	TRBD2	TRBV7-6	TGTGCCAGCAGCTTAGATTACCTAGCGGGCACCGGGGAGCTGTTTTTT	CASSLDYLAGTGELFF
-	TRBJ2-1	-	TRBV6-1	TGTGCCAGCAGTGAAGTAGGAGTCGATGAGCAGTTCTTC	CASSEVGVDEQFF
-	TRBJ1-2	-	TRBV27	TGTGCCAGCAGTTTATCGTGGGGGGGTCGGGGTTATGGCTACACCTTC	CASSLSWGGRGYGYTF
-	TRBJ2-7	-	TRBV6-6	TGTGCCAGCAGTCGTCGACAGGACTACGAGCAGTACTTC	CASSRRQDYEQYF
-	TRBJ2-1	-	TRBV11-2	TGTGCCAGCAGCAACGACTTCTACAATGAGCAGTTCTTC	CASSNDFYNEQFF
many	TRBJ1-3	-	TRBV7-2	TGTGCCAGCAGCTCGGACAGTAGGAATGGAAACACCATATATTTT	CASSSDSRNGNTIYF
-	TRBJ2-3	TRBD1	TRBV30	TGTGCCTGGAGACAGGGGGCCCAGACAGATACGCAGTATTTT	CAWRQGAQTDTQYF
-	TRBJ1-2	-	TRBV6-1	TGTGCCAGCAGTGACCCCCTCTATGGCTACACCTTC	CASSDPLYGYTF
-	TRBJ2-3	-	TRBV6-2/TRBV6-3	TGTGCCAGCAGTTACTCAACATCGGGGGACCACACAGATACGCAGTATTTT	CASSYSTSGDHTDTQYF
-	TRBJ2-7	-	TRBV18	TGTGCCAGCTCACCACCGGGGGGGGCGTACGAGCAGTACTTC	CASSPPGGAYEQYF
-	TRBJ2-4	TRBD1	TRBV6-2/TRBV6-3	TGTGCCAGCAGCCCCGGGACAGTTCTAGCCAAAAACATTCAGTACTTC	CASSPGTVLAKNIQYF
-	TRBJ1-6	-	TRBV30	TGTGCCTGGAGTGTAGGGCAGGGCACAAATTCACCCCTCCACTTT	CAWSVGQGTNSPLHF
-	TRBJ1-1	-	TRBV5-1	TGCGCCAGCAGCCCTCAGACAGTTTCTCTTGAAGCTTTCTTT	CASSPQTVSLEAFF
-	TRBJ1-2	-	TRBV4-2	TGTGCCAGCAGCCAAGAGGCCCTAGGGGCCGGCGGCTACACCTTC	CASSQEALGAGGYTF
-	TRBJ2-7	-	TRBV15	TGTGCCACCAGACAGACGGGGGAGCAGTACTTC	CATRQTGEQYF
once	TRBJ1-2	-	TRBV29-1	TGCAGCGTTGAAGACCTCTATGGCTACACCTTC	CSVEDLYGYTF
few	TRBJ1-2	-	TRBV6-2/TRBV6-3	TGTGCCAGCAGTGCGTCATTTGGCTACACCTTC	CASSASFGYTF
once	TRBJ1-2	-	TRBV27	TGTGCCAGCAGTTTATCGGCCAGAAACTATGGCTACACCTTC	CASSLSARNYGYTF
-	TRBJ2-5	TRBD2	TRBV20-1	TGCAGTGCCCCTAGCGGGGAGACCCAGTACTTC	CSAPSGETQYF
-	TRBJ2-7	TRBD2	TRBV7-9	TGTGCCAGCAGCGCAGGACTAGCGACCTACGAGCAGTACTTC	CASSAGLATYEQYF
-	TRBJ1-2	TRBD1	TRBV2	TGTGCCAGCAGGCAGACAGGGGAGTCGCTTGGCTACACCTTC	CASRQTGESLGYTF
-	TRBJ1-1	-	TRBV5-4	TGTGCCAGCAGCTTGGACTGGTTCACTGAAGCTTTCTTT	CASSLDWFTEAFF
-	TRBJ2-2	-	TRBV6-4	TGTGCCAGCAGTGACGGTACAGGGTTGTACACCGGGGAGCTGTTTTTT	CASSDGTGLYTGELFF
-	TRBJ1-1	TRBD1	TRBV19	TGTGCCAGTAGCCTCCAGGGGACAGAGAACACTGAAGCTTTCTTT	CASSLQGTENTEAFF
-	TRBJ2-5	-	TRBV4-3	TGCGCCAGCAGCTCCACGACATACGAGACCCAGTACTTC	CASSSTTYETQYF
-	TRBJ1-1	-	TRBV11-2	TGTGCCAGCAGCTTAGTTCCCAGGCTCGGCACTGAAGCTTTCTTT	CASSLVPRLGTEAFF
-	TRBJ1-6	TRBD1	TRBV5-6	TGTGCCAGCAGCCTAAGGACAGGGAAGTCACCCCTCCACTTT	CASSLRTGKSPLHF
-	TRBJ1-5	-	TRBV7-8	TGTGCCAGCAGCTTCGGATACTATAGCAATCAGCCCCAGCATTTT	CASSFGYYSNQPQHF
-	TRBJ2-7	TRBD1	TRBV15	TGTGCCACCAGCAGAGACCCAGGGGGCTATTACGAGCAGTACTTC	CATSRDPGGYYEQYF
-	TRBJ1-5	-	TRBV6-5	TGTGCCAGCAGTTACTCTTTTCAGAGCAATCAGCCCCAGCATTTT	CASSYSFQSNQPQHF
-	TRBJ2-7	-	TRBV6-1	TGTGCCAGCAGTGAAGCGGTAGGGGCCTACGGCGAGCAGTACTTC	CASSEAVGAYGEQYF
-	TRBJ1-6	-	TRBV10-3	TGTGCCATCAGTGCAGGGGAGGGCTCCTATAATTCACCCCTCCACTTT	CAISAGEGSYNSPLHF
once	TRBJ1-5	TRBD1	TRBV28	TGTGCCAGCAGGCGAAGGACAGGCGGGAATCAGCCCCAGCATTTT	CASRRRTGGNQPQHF
-	TRBJ2-7	-	TRBV3-1/TRBV3-2	TGTGCCAGCAGCCAAGTCGGGGCCTACGAGCAGTACTTC	CASSQVGAYEQYF
-	TRBJ2-6	-	TRBV2	TGTGCCAGCAGCCCCATTTCTGGGGCCAACGTCCTGACTTTC	CASSPISGANVLTF
-	TRBJ2-7	TRBD1	TRBV11-3	TGTGCCAGCAGCTTAGGGACAGGGGCCTACGAGCAGTACTTC	CASSLGTGAYEQYF
-	TRBJ1-5	-	TRBV18	TGTGCCAGCTCACCAAGGCGGGGAGATCAGCCCCAGCATTTT	CASSPRRGDQPQHF
-	TRBJ2-1	TRBD2	TRBV28	TGTGCCAGCAGTTCCCCGGGGGGGCGATCCTACAATGAGCAGTTCTTC	CASSSPGGRSYNEQFF
-	TRBJ2-7	TRBD2	TRBV5-4	TGTGCCACTGCGCGGGGGGGCGCTCATATTGACGAGCAGTACTTC	CATARGGAHIDEQYF
once	TRBJ1-5	TRBD1	TRBV19	TGTGCCAGTAGGACAGGGGGGGAGATCAATCAGCCCCAGCATTTT	CASRTGGEINQPQHF
-	TRBJ2-1	-	TRBV30	TGTGCCTGGAGATACTTACATGAGCAGTTCTTC	CAWRYLHEQFF